Described below is a single T cell receptor (beta chain) sequence and its context. The CDR3 loop spans 15 amino acids. Germline lookup yields CDR1 SGHKS and CDR2 YYEKEE (reference sequence). V shed 4 bases, J shed 10 bases, and the junction held 8 bases outside the gene matches. The sample comes from a study of blood T cell repertoires in COVID-19. Study overall: Samples of COVID-19 (acute and convalescent) were obtained from the United States, Italy and Spain.

Original analysis: Reference gene primer amplification in the assay estimated nucleated cell counts. Libraries were prepared by immunoSEQ multiplex PCR; TCRdb keeps only in-frame clonotypes and omits some of them. V and J calls and clone size follow that table, whereas D and trimming were derived from the DNA. The sample records over 200,000 clones, 86% being singletons. This clonotype originated in a man aged 30-40 years who had recovered from COVID-19. The chain is built from TRBV5-5 and TRBJ2-1, with 13 bases fitting TRBD2. Sequenced: peripheral blood. As DNA, the CDR3 is TGTGCCAGCAGCCCATGGACTAGCGGGGGAAACGAGCAGTTCTTC. Protein: CASSPWTSGGNEQFF.